The TCR beta chain under discussion was sequenced for a study of tumor-infiltrating lymphocytes in oesophageal squamous cell carcinoma. Per germline, CDR1 MNHNS and CDR2 SASEGT. CDR3 size: 12 residues. TCRdb redid the calling of the PCR reads with MiXCR, one entry per CDR3 protein. The sample gives 15,000 to 18,000 distinct CDR3 sequences, about 50% of which show up once; around two fifths is in the top ten. This clonotype was obtained from a female donor with esophageal squamous cell carcinoma. The sample consisted of esophageal tumor tissue. The chain employs TRBV6-1 and TRBJ2-3; 7 positions agree with TRBD1. The last part of the DNA fits TRBJ2-1 better; the J call may be wrong. The DNA of the CDR3 is TGTGCCAGCACGACAGGGCACAATGAGCAGTTCTTC. Its protein is CASTTGHNEQFF.